This record looks at one TCR beta chain sequence and its context. Its specific antigen is unknown. Base qualities were left out, and no much larger clone turns up one base away. CDR1 and CDR2, looked up from the germline V gene, are SGHVS and FQNEAQ. The CDR3 goes from the cysteine to the phenylalanine over 14 residues. Of the read, only the CDR3 DNA is kept; its 42 bases are in frame from base 1. Deletion took 5 bases off V and 0 bases off J, with a span of 5 bases between the germline ends. This sample is part of a study of blood T cells in healthy people across ages (dated by TCRdb to about 2015). With respect to the entire study: Template switching captured roughly one uniquely barcoded TCR beta cDNA molecule per two T cells in model experiments. Using deep sequencing normalized with unique cDNA molecular identifiers, the study measured how TCR beta repertoire diversity changes with age. Four age groups were formed from the donors: young (average roughly 16 years), middle-aged (approximately 40), aged (around 68) and long-lived (82). Donors of different ages were randomly distributed across sequencing lanes to avoid experimental bias. For two donors (one aged 18 to 30 and one aged 80 or older), the study analyzed two additional independent replicas of 1 million unique cDNA reads from the same blood draw. What the study reported, not specific to this receptor: Because profiling used bulk unsorted PBMCs, naive and antigen-experienced compartments could not be compared conclusively. Observed TCR beta diversity per million T cells fell roughly linearly with age, and a significant reduction was already apparent by age around 39. There was a strong correlation between observed TCR beta diversity and the percentage of naive T cells measured by flow cytometry. Because donor CMV infection status was unknown, age-related changes in expanded clonotypes were potentially confounded. Estimates of total diversity from one million sequenced T cells were regarded as lower bounds and underestimates. Compared with the aged group, more naive CD4+ T cells, fewer expanded clones and increased TCR diversity were shown by the long-lived group, suggesting age selection.

Donors were a few dozen systemically healthy Caucasian individuals from Russia aged about 6 to 100 years. Around 9.8 milliliters of peripheral blood were collected from each donor into EDTA-treated Vacutainer tubes. Ficoll-Paque density-gradient centrifugation was used to isolate PBMCs, with at least 6.5 million per sample. Trizol reagent was used to extract total RNA from PBMCs, with at least 5 micrograms per sample. For every donor, flow cytometry on a PBMC aliquot measured the percentage of naive CD45RAhigh/CD27high T cells. Library creation used 5' RACE. The sequencer listed for this sample is Illumina HiSeq 2500. The second PCR ran for about 6 to 12 cycles and used a J-beta primer mix along with a sample-barcoded 5' primer. Each TCR beta cDNA molecule received a unique molecular identifier from a template-switch 5' adaptor carrying 12 random nucleotides. Each sample yielded at least 3 million CDR3-containing paired-end reads. First-strand cDNA was synthesized from all RNA with the Mint cDNA synthesis kit, primed by a TRBC-specific oligonucleotide. Following uracil-DNA glycosylase treatment, a first 18-cycle PCR with universal primers M1SS and BC2_uni_R was performed on all cDNA. The authors processed their data as follows. Normalization of each sample was performed by random selection of 1 million high-quality reads, each carrying a distinct molecular identifier. Reads with shared molecular identifiers were discarded instead of being binned into consensus sequences. MiTCR, with a Q25 quality threshold and the strictest error-elimination algorithm, was used for CDR3 identification, clonotype clustering and error correction. A nonparametric unseen species model with Euler transformation was used to estimate a lower bound on total TCR beta diversity. The public sequencing data were trimmed at Q25 with fastp and processed into clonotypes with MiXCR by TCRdb, which kept only in-frame beta chains. A single entry per CDR3 protein holds the most common genes and DNA from its merged rows. TCRdb, not the original authors, processed these V and J calls. This sample comprises over a million distinct CDR3 sequences, 42% of them detected only once. The ten largest make up 7% to 9% of the sample.

This sequence uses TRBV7-8 and TRBJ1-6; the D gene identity is not certain. The source material was blood. The sequence was collected from a woman aged 18-29 years in good health. The nucleotides read TGTGCCAGCAGCGTTAACTCCTATAATTCACCCCTCCACTTT. This codes for CASSVNSYNSPLHF. Beyond the CDR3, the reference TRBV7-8 and TRBJ1-6 genes provide the residues; the full variable domain reads: GAGVSQSPRYKVAKRGQDVALRCDPISGHVSLFWYQQALGQGPEFLTYFQNEAQLDKSGLPSDRFFAERPEGSVSTLKIQRTQQEDSAVYLCASSVNSYNSPLHFGNGTRLTVT.